The 11 T cell receptor beta chains presented below share a single source sample, sequenced in a study of blood T cell repertoires in COVID-19 (TCRdb year 2020). Library method: the immunoSEQ multiplex PCR assay. The source is immuneACCESS, and TCRdb retained only in-frame sequences with V and J called. Part of the clones is not carried over; for the studies checked, unresolved V genes explain less than half of this, and the remainder is unexplained. This sample has under 450,000 clones in its table, and 70% to 90% of those were observed once. The ten biggest clones cover less than 9% of the sample. Input material: peripheral blood. These receptors were obtained from a woman in her fifties or sixties with COVID-19, enrolled during active disease.

V gene TRBV6-6 combines with J gene TRBJ1-6; 7 bases map to TRBD1. V lost 7 bases to trimming and J lost 16 bases; unmatched junction nucleotides: 16. Per germline, CDR1 MNHNY and CDR2 SVGAGI (reference sequence). The CDR3 totals 14 residues. The CDR3 is CASTTGQAPPSLHF. CDR3 DNA: TGTGCCAGCACCACCGGACAGGCCCCTCCTTCTCTCCACTTT.

In its sample, this clone was seen once. This chain joins TRBV11-2 and TRBJ2-7; possibly TRBD2 for D (6 bases). The CDR3 is 15 residues long. V lost 5 bases and J lost 5, with 19 bases in between. Germline CDR1 is SGHAT and CDR2 is FQNNGV. The CDR3 DNA is TGTGCCAGCAGCCCCCGCGGGGACTCGCAGGACGAGCAGTACTTC. Translation: CASSPRGDSQDEQYF.

The rearrangement joins TRBV14 to TRBJ2-7, with TRBD2 as a possible D gene (6 bases). The CDR3 runs to 13 residues. Germline V gene lookup returns CDR1 SGHDN and CDR2 FVKESK. The V gene lost 6 bases and the J gene lost 8 bases, with 17 bases spanning the gap. As DNA, the CDR3 is TGTGCCAGCAGTAGTCATGGGGAGGACCAGCAGTACTTC. Protein product: CASSSHGEDQQYF.

The chain combines TRBV2 with TRBJ1-3, with 7 bases identical to TRBD1. Germline V gene sequence: CDR1 SNHLY, CDR2 FYNNEI. The V and J ends lost 7 bases and 6 bases, in that order; junction bases with no gene match: 9. The CDR3 totals 14 residues. The CDR3 region is CASIDRASANTIYF. The CDR3 DNA reads TGTGCCAGCATCGACAGGGCTAGTGCAAACACCATATATTTT.

The chain recombines TRBV25-1 with TRBJ2-7, with 11 positions matching TRBD2. Germline assignment: CDR1 MGHDK and CDR2 SYGVNS. J was trimmed by 3 bases and V by 5 bases; bases with no gene match: 3. The CDR3 loop spans 14 amino acids. The chain's CDR3 is CASSRTSGGYEQYF. The CDR3 coding sequence is TGTGCCAGCAGTCGAACTAGCGGGGGCTACGAGCAGTACTTC.

This clone was observed a handful of times. The chain recombines TRBV6-6 with TRBJ2-7; perhaps TRBD2 as D (6 bases). Germline CDR1 is MNHNY and CDR2 is SVGAGI (reference sequence). This CDR3 is built from 15 residues. The V and J ends lost 2 bases and 0 bases respectively, with 11 bases between them. The CDR3 is CASSYGSGSSYEQYF. The CDR3 DNA follows: TGTGCCAGCAGTTACGGTTCCGGGAGCTCCTACGAGCAGTACTTC.

The chain recombines TRBV12-5 with TRBJ1-5, with unresolved D. CDR3 length: 17 residues. CDR1 is LGHNT, CDR2 FRNRAP, per germline. Deletions cut 7 bases from V and 0 bases from J, with 19 bases between. CDR3 coding DNA: TGTGCTAGTGATCTGATCATACGCGGGCATAGCAATCAGCCCCAGCATTTT. Residues: CASDLIIRGHSNQPQHF.

The chain uses TRBV3-1 (or the pseudogene TRBV3-2) and TRBJ1-1; TRBD1 matches 8 bases. V lost 5 bases and J lost 3; bases outside the gene matches: 8. CDR3 length: 15 amino acids. The V gene's germline CDR1 is LGHDT and CDR2 YNNKEL (reference sequence). The CDR3: CASSFTGGIDTEAFF. As DNA, the CDR3 is TGTGCCAGCAGCTTCACAGGGGGTATCGACACTGAAGCTTTCTTT.

The chain couples TRBV4-1 to TRBJ2-3, with D possibly being TRBD2 (6 bases). Germline V CDR1 and CDR2: MGHRA, YSYEKL. The CDR3 spans 14 residues. V was shortened by 0 bases and J by 6 bases, with 10 bases between the two germline ends. The CDR3 nucleotides read TGCGCCAGCAGCCAAGATGATCGGGAGGATACGCAGTATTTT. It encodes CASSQDDREDTQYF.

This chain connects TRBV6-5 to TRBJ2-7; the D is unclear. Germline lookup yields CDR1 MNHEY and CDR2 SVGAGI. The CDR3 totals 15 residues. V lost 7 bases to trimming and J lost 3 bases, with 19 bases between them. CDR3 bases: TGTGCCAGCACCCCCTATCCGTATTCTTGCTACGAGCAGTACTTC. Translation gives CASTPYPYSCYEQYF.

As for this clone: The sample carries other DNA sequences with the same CDR3. Here the CDR3 DNA reads TGCGCCAGCAGCTCGGGACAGGACCAAGAGACCCAGTACTTC. It encodes CASSSGQDQETQYF. The V and J genes are TRBV5-1 and TRBJ2-5; 8 nucleotides align to TRBD1. The CDR3 is 14 residues long. Trimming removed 3 bases from V and 0 bases from J; junction bases left unmatched: 1. Germline loops: CDR1 SGHRS, CDR2 YFSETQ.